This T cell receptor (beta chain) stems from a study of graft-versus-host responses after intestinal transplantation. Study-level background: Multivisceral, liver-intestinal, or isolated intestinal transplants were performed in recipients.

The data were produced by immunoSEQ multiplex PCR, yet TCRdb's version contains in-frame clones alone and is incomplete. This sample has approximately 82,000 clones, with roughly 93% found just once. Points from the study as a whole: Early post-transplant declines in HvG were associated with peak levels of circulating GvH clones. Graft-donor T cell macrochimerism coincided with high graft-versus-host to host-versus-graft clonal ratios in allografts.

This clone was observed a single time. Its antigen remains unknown. Germline V gene lookup returns CDR1 MNHEY and CDR2 SVGAGI. V was clipped by 2 bases and J by 6 bases; unmatched bases: 9. CDR3 length equals 15 residues. This TCR came from a human donor who was the organ donor for an intestinal transplant. The sample consisted of unstimulated CD8+ T cells sorted from spleen or lymph node cells, taken before transplant. This chain connects TRBV6-5 to TRBJ2-7; the match to TRBD2 covers 8 bases. The DNA for the CDR3 is TGTGCCAGCAGTTACGGCGGGGCGGGAGGCCTCGAGCAGTACTTC. It encodes CASSYGGAGGLEQYF.